This entry features one TCR beta chain sequence. This specimen comes from a study of T-cell reconstitution after alpha-beta-depleted transplantation in children. The length of the CDR3 is 14 residues. CDR1 and CDR2 from the germline V gene are DFQATT and SNEGSKA (reference sequence). V shed 2 bases and J shed 3 bases, with 13 bases lying between them. Unique molecular identifiers were incorporated into the prepared TCRbeta library. TCRdb itself ran the PCR reads through MiXCR, one entry per CDR3 protein. This sample has roughly 500,000 distinct CDR3 sequences; about 33% occur once, and the top ten carry under 3%.

The chain joins TRBV20-1 to TRBJ1-1, with a weak D call TRBD1 (5 bases). This sequence originates from a human donor who donated a stem cell graft to a child with aplastic anemia. The material sequenced was PBMCs from the stem cell graft donor, taken from the stem cell graft. DNA for the CDR3: TGCAGTGCTAGACTCGCCAGGGCTGACACTGAAGCTTTCTTT. This translates into CSARLARADTEAFF.